This T cell receptor beta chain emerged from a study of TIL therapy for anti-PD-1-resistant metastatic lung cancer. Germline CDR1 MNHNY, CDR2 SVGAGI (reference sequence). Between the trimmed V and J ends, which lost 2 bases and 5 bases, there was a span of 13 bases. The CDR3 covers 14 residues. Sequencing used immunoSEQ v3. Measured with immunoSEQ multiplex PCR; TCRdb has only the in-frame clones, and not every one. The sample lists 45,000 to 60,000 clones, 65% to 80% occurring once. This clone was picked up a small number of times. Time point defined: pre-treatment sample, taken before nivolumab and TIL therapy. Tumor tissue came from excised metastases, mostly pleural nodules or supraclavicular lymph nodes. Stage 4 NSCLC adults joined between October 2017 and January 2020.

The chain is built from TRBV6-6 and TRBJ2-7; TRBD1 might be the D (5 bases). This TCR was recovered from a person aged 25-85 years with non-small cell lung cancer. The specimen was tumor tissue, collected at baseline. The DNA of the CDR3 is TGTGCCAGCAGTTACGCGCCAGGGTCCGACGAGCAGTACTTC. Amino acid sequence: CASSYAPGSDEQYF.